This TCR beta chain was identified in a study of blood T cells in healthy people across ages. This clonotype appeared a few times. A sample-barcoded 5' primer and a J-beta primer mix were used in a second PCR of about 7 to 12 cycles. TCRdb reprocessed the 5' RACE reads with MiXCR, giving one entry per CDR3 protein. The repertoire includes about 690,000 distinct CDR3 sequences, around 43% of them detected once, and 25% to 35% sits in the top ten. CDR1 is SGDLS, CDR2 YYNGEE, per germline. Trimming took off 4 bases at V and 3 bases at J, with 20 bases between the two ends. The CDR3 length is 16 residues.

The J gene is TRBJ2-7, the V gene TRBV9, with D perhaps TRBD1 (6 bases). The sequenced material came from blood. This sequence originates from a man aged 80 or over in good health. The CDR3 spells CASSPDPSARGYEQYF. The CDR3 DNA sequence: TGTGCCAGCAGCCCAGACCCCTCGGCCAGGGGCTACGAGCAGTACTTC.